Listed here are 31 T cell receptor beta chains from one sample, sequenced in a study of T cells expressing NK-cell markers. TCRdb reanalyzed the 5' RACE reads, giving one entry per CDR3 protein sequence and no DNA. The sample totals more than 120,000 distinct CDR3 sequences. Sequences were obtained from blood T cells: a sorted CD56 or NKG2C T cell subset, CD4+ or CD8+ T cells, or bulk PBMC T cells (not recorded which). These receptors came from a man between 18 and 29 years old in good health.

The V call is TRBV27, the J call TRBJ2-2; TCRdb gives TRBD1 as the D gene, but with no DNA this cannot be confirmed. Per germline, CDR1 MNHEY and CDR2 SMNVEV (reference sequence). The CDR3 contains 18 residues. The CDR3: CASSPDRGRWLDTGELFF.

The chain carries TRBV5-6 and TRBJ2-7; TCRdb picks TRBD2, but there is no DNA to check that call. Germline values: CDR1 SGHDT, CDR2 YYEEEE. The CDR3 has 16 residues. CDR3 loop: CASSLGGGTAAYEQYF.

This chain links TRBV11-3 with TRBJ2-2; TCRdb's D gene call, TRBD2, goes unchecked for lack of DNA. The CDR3 covers 16 residues. Germline CDR1 SGHNT, CDR2 YENEEA. CDR3 region: CASSFGSGRYTGELFF.

The chain has TRBV4-2 and TRBJ2-7; no DNA is available, so the TRBD1 call from TCRdb remains unchecked. Germline CDR1 is LGHNA and CDR2 is YNFKEQ. The CDR3 loop spans 15 amino acids. This CDR3 reads CASSQDPSPLYEQYF.

V gene TRBV3-1 combines with J gene TRBJ2-3; absent DNA, TCRdb's TRBD2 call cannot be checked. Germline assignment: CDR1 LGHDT and CDR2 YNNKEL (reference sequence). This CDR3 has 16 amino acids. The CDR3 spells CASSQGTSGDVDTQYF.

The chain employs TRBV4-3 and TRBJ1-1. This CDR3 is built from 14 residues. Germline V gene data show CDR1 as LGHNA and CDR2 as YSLEER. The CDR3 is CASSQGAIDNEAFF.

This chain's CDR3 is CASGWGVRSNNEQFF. The gene calls are TRBV5-6 and TRBJ2-1; TCRdb indicates TRBD1, and absent DNA this call remains unverified. The CDR3 consists of 15 residues. Germline CDR1 SGHDT, CDR2 YYEEEE.

The gene calls are TRBV20-1 and TRBJ1-2; with no DNA, the TCRdb D assignment of TRBD1 cannot be verified. The CDR3 has 18 residues. Germline V lookup: CDR1 DFQATT, CDR2 SNEGSKA (reference sequence). CDR3: CSARGLLRDREESYGYTF.

The rearrangement joins TRBV5-1 to TRBJ2-1. CDR3 length equals 14 residues. Germline-derived CDR1 and CDR2 are SGHRS and YFSETQ. CDR3 amino acids: CASSRWESYNEQFF.

The V and J genes are TRBV15 and TRBJ2-5; TCRdb indicates TRBD1, and absent DNA this call remains unverified. The CDR3 covers 14 residues. CDR1 and CDR2 from the germline V gene are LNHNV and YYDKDF (reference sequence). CDR3: CATSRDLGEGTQYF.

The V gene is TRBV12-3 or TRBV12-4, the J gene TRBJ2-3. The CDR3 is made up of 12 amino acids. The CDR3 spells CASSPRADTQYF.

The rearrangement joins TRBV7-8 to TRBJ2-5; TCRdb selects TRBD2, and the lack of DNA leaves this call unchecked. The CDR3 has 15 residues. The germline V gene encodes CDR1 SGHVS and CDR2 FQNEAQ. CDR3 loop: CASSQLAGVGETQYF.

The CDR3 here is CASSLGGQGEQYF. V is TRBV27 and J is TRBJ2-7; absent DNA, TCRdb's TRBD1 call cannot be checked. Germline V CDR1 and CDR2: MNHEY, SMNVEV (reference sequence). This CDR3 comprises 13 residues.

The chain links TRBV5-4 to TRBJ2-7; TCRdb returns TRBD1, unconfirmable since there is no DNA. The CDR3 totals 17 residues. Germline loops: CDR1 SGHNT, CDR2 YYREEE (reference sequence). The CDR3 spells CASSSESTGTGGNEQYF.

The chain has TRBV5-5 and TRBJ2-3. CDR1 SGHKS and CDR2 YYEKEE come from the germline V gene (reference sequence). CDR3 length: 13 amino acids. CDR3 amino acids: CASSPTVADTQYF.

This chain joins TRBV2 and TRBJ2-1; TCRdb picks TRBD2, but there is no DNA to check that call. This CDR3 is 15 amino acids long. The germline V gene encodes CDR1 SNHLY and CDR2 FYNNEI. The chain's CDR3 is CASSRLVRGYNEQFF.

The chain uses TRBV12-5 and TRBJ1-5; TCRdb selects TRBD1, and the lack of DNA leaves this call unchecked. The length of the CDR3 is 14 residues. Germline assignment: CDR1 LGHNT and CDR2 FRNRAP. CDR3 protein: CASGLRTALEPQHF.

The chain joins TRBV4-2 to TRBJ2-7; TCRdb proposes TRBD2, but this gene call is untestable without DNA. Germline V lookup: CDR1 LGHNA, CDR2 YNFKEQ. This CDR3 comprises 15 residues. The CDR3: CASSYNTLANYEQYF.

The chain links TRBV12-3 or TRBV12-4 to TRBJ2-6; TCRdb's D call of TRBD1 is untestable without DNA. This CDR3 has 18 residues. The CDR3: CASSPRDRLNSGANVLTF.

The chain joins TRBV29-1 to TRBJ2-1; TCRdb's D call, TRBD1, is unchecked because there is no DNA. CDR1 and CDR2 (germline): SQVTM, ANQGSEA. The CDR3 extends over 14 amino acids. The CDR3 is CSVGGRELYNEQFF.

The CDR3: CASSADSNEQFF. The V gene is TRBV7-9, the J gene TRBJ2-1; with no DNA, the TCRdb D assignment of TRBD1 cannot be verified. Per germline, CDR1 SEHNR and CDR2 FQNEAQ (reference sequence). The CDR3 has 12 amino acids.

The J gene is TRBJ2-1, the V gene TRBV4-2; lacking DNA, the TRBD2 call made by TCRdb goes unchecked. In germline, CDR1 is LGHNA, CDR2 YNFKEQ. The CDR3 covers 16 residues. The chain's CDR3 is CASSWVKTSGYNEQFF.

This rearrangement joins TRBV24-1 to TRBJ2-3; TCRdb picks TRBD1, but there is no DNA to check that call. The CDR3 has 17 residues. CDR1 and CDR2 (germline): KGHDR, SFDVKD. This CDR3 reads CATSDFQDRISTDTQYF.

The V call is TRBV12-3 or TRBV12-4, the J call TRBJ2-4; absent DNA, TCRdb's TRBD2 call cannot be checked. This CDR3 has 16 amino acids. CDR3 protein: CASSEPPGLLGNIQYF.

The V gene is TRBV3-1, the J gene TRBJ2-7; checking the TCRdb D call of TRBD2 is not possible without DNA. The CDR3 has 18 amino acids. The germline V gene has CDR1 LGHDT and CDR2 YNNKEL (reference sequence). The CDR3 reads CASSHGTQWTSGSYEQYF.

V and J are TRBV27 and TRBJ1-1; lacking DNA, the TRBD1 call made by TCRdb goes unchecked. This CDR3 is built from 16 residues. Looked up from germline, CDR1 is MNHEY and CDR2 is SMNVEV (reference sequence). CDR3 residues: CASSLYGGIVNTEAFF.

The gene calls are TRBV7-9 and TRBJ2-1; TCRdb designates TRBD1, a call that cannot be tested without DNA. In germline, CDR1 is SEHNR, CDR2 FQNEAQ (reference sequence). CDR3 size: 16 residues. The CDR3 loop reads CASSPRAGTGILEQFF.

The V and J genes are TRBV11-2 and TRBJ2-1; no DNA is available, so the TRBD2 call from TCRdb remains unchecked. The germline V gene has CDR1 SGHAT and CDR2 FQNNGV. CDR3 length equals 16 residues. This CDR3 is CASSLLALSSYNEQFF.

J is TRBJ2-3 and V is TRBV6-1. Germline V CDR1 and CDR2: MNHNS, SASEGT. This CDR3 is 13 amino acids long. Here the CDR3 reads CASSTDSTDTQYF.

The chain carries TRBV30 and TRBJ2-1; TCRdb's assignment of TRBD1 cannot be checked, as there is no DNA. The CDR3 is made up of 13 amino acids. Germline values: CDR1 GTSNPN, CDR2 SVGIG (reference sequence). CDR3 sequence reads: CAWLGGKYNEQFF.

The chain carries TRBV7-2 and TRBJ2-5; as DNA is missing, the TRBD1 call by TCRdb cannot be tested. The CDR3 sequence is 15 residues long. Per germline, CDR1 SGHTA and CDR2 FQGNSA. The CDR3 spells CASSFGTVGGETQYF.